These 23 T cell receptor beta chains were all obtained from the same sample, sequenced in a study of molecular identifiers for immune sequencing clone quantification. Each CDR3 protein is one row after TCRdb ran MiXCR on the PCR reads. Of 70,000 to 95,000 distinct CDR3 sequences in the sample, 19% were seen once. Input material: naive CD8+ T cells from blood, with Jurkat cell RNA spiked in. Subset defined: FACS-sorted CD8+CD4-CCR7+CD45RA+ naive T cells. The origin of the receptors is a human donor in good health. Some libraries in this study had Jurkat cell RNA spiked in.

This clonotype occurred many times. CDR3 in DNA: TGTGCCAGCAGTTATTTCGGCAGGCAAGCCAAAAACATTCAGTACTTC. It specifies CASSYFGRQAKNIQYF. This chain connects TRBV6-2 or TRBV6-3 to TRBJ2-4; D not certain. The germline gives CDR1 MNHEY, CDR2 SVGEGT. This CDR3 has 16 amino acids. The V end lost 3 bases, the J end lost 0 bases, and 12 bases lay between the germline ends.

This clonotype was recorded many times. The CDR3 DNA reads as TGTGCCAGCAGCTTAGTACTAGCGGGGGAACTAGCCAAAAACATTCAGTACTTC. The encoded protein is CASSLVLAGELAKNIQYF. The chain joins TRBV7-9 to TRBJ2-4; the match to TRBD2 covers 11 bases. V was clipped by 1 base and J by 0 bases; unmatched bases: 5. Germline assignment: CDR1 SEHNR and CDR2 FQNEAQ (reference sequence). The CDR3 runs to 18 residues.

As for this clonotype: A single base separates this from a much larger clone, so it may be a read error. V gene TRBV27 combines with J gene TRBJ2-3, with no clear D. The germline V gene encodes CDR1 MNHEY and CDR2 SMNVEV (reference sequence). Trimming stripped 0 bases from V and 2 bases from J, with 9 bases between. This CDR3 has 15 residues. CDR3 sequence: CASSLSSGTTDTQYF. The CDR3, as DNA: TGTGCCAGCAGTTTATCTTCCGGAACCACAGATACGCAGTATTTT.

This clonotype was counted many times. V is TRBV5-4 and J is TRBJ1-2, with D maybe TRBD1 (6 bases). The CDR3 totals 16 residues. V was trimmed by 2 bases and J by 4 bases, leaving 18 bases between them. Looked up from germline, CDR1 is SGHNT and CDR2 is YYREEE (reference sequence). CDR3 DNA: TGTGCCAGCAGCTTCCGCTTAGGGACACCAACCTATGGCTACACCTTC. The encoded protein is CASSFRLGTPTYGYTF.

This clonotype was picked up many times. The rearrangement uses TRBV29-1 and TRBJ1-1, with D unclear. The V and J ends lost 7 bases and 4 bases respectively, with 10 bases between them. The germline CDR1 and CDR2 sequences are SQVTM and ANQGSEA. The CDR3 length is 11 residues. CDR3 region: CSAPWGTEAFF. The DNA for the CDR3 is TGCAGCGCTCCCTGGGGCACTGAAGCTTTCTTT.

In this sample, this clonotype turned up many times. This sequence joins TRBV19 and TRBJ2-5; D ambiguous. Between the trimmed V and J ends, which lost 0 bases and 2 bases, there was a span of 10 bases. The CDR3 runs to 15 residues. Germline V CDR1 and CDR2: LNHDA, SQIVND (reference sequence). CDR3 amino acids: CASSIDWARQETQYF. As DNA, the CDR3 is TGTGCCAGTAGTATAGATTGGGCGAGACAAGAGACCCAGTACTTC.

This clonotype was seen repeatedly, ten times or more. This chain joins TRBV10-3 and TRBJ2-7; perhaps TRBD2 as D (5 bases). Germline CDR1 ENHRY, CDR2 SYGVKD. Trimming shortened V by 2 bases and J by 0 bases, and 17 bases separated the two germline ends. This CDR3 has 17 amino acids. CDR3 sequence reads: CAISEPAMGGFSYEQYF. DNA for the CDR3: TGTGCCATCAGTGAGCCGGCGATGGGCGGGTTCTCCTACGAGCAGTACTTC.

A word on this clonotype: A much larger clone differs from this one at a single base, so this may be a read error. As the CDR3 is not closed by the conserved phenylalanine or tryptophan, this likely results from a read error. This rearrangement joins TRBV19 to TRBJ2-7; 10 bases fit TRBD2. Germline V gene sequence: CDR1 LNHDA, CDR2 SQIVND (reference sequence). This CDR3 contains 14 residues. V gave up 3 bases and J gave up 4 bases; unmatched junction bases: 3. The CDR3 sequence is CASSISSGSYEQYL. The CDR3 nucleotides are TGTGCCAGTAGTATTTCTAGCGGGAGTTACGAGCAGTACCTC.

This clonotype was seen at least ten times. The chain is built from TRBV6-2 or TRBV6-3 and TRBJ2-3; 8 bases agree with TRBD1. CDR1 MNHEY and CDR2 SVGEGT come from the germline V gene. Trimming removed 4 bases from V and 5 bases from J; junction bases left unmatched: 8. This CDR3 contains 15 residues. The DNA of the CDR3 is TGTGCCAGCAGTTTGCGGGACAGGTTCATAGATACGCAGTATTTT. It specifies CASSLRDRFIDTQYF.

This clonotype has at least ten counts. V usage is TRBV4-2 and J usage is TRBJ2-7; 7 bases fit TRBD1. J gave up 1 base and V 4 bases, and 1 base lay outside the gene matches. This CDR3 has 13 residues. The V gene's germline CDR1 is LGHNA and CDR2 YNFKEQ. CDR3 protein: CASSPGQSYEQYF. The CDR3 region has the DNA TGTGCCAGCAGCCCGGGACAGTCCTACGAGCAGTACTTC.

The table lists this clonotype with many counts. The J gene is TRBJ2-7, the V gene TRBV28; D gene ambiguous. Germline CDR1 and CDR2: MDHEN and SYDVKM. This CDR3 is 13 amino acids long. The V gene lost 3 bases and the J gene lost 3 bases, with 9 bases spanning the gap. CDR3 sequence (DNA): TGTGCCAGCAGTTTGCCGCCGGTCTACGAGCAGTACTTC. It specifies CASSLPPVYEQYF.

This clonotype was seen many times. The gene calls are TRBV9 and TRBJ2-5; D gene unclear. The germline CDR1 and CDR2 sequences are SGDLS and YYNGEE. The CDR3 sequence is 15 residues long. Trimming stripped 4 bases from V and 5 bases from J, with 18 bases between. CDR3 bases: TGTGCCAGCAGCCCTCTAATGGCTAGTGGCGAGACCCAGTACTTC. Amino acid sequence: CASSPLMASGETQYF.

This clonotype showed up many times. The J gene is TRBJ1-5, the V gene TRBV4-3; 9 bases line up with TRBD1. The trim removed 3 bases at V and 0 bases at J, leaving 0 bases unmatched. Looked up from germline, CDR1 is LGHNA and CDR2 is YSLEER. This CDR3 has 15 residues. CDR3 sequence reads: CASSQDRGSNQPQHF. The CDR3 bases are TGCGCCAGCAGCCAGGACAGGGGTAGCAATCAGCCCCAGCATTTT.

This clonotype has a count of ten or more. CDR3 DNA sequence: TGTGCCAGCAGCTTACTAAGGGAGGCACTTTCCTACGAGCAGTACTTC. It specifies CASSLLREALSYEQYF. The chain employs TRBV6-5 and TRBJ2-7, with D perhaps matching TRBD2 (6 bases). The germline gives CDR1 MNHEY, CDR2 SVGAGI. The V and J ends lost 6 bases and 1 base respectively, with 19 bases between them. The CDR3 runs 16 residues.

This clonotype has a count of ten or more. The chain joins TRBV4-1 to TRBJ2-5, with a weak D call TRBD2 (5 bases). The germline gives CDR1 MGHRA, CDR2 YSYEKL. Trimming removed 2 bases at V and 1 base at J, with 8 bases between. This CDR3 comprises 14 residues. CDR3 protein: CASSQWLAQETQYF. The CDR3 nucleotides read TGCGCCAGCAGCCAATGGCTAGCCCAAGAGACCCAGTACTTC.

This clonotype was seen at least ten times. The CDR3 DNA is TGTGCCAGCAGCTTAGCCGGGGGTGCGGGTGAAAAACTGTTTTTT. The encoded protein is CASSLAGGAGEKLFF. The chain carries TRBV13 and TRBJ1-4; D perhaps matches TRBD1 (5 bases). Germline loops: CDR1 PRHDT, CDR2 FYEKMQ (reference sequence). The CDR3 is 15 residues long. V was shortened by 1 base and J by 7 bases, with 13 bases between the two germline ends.

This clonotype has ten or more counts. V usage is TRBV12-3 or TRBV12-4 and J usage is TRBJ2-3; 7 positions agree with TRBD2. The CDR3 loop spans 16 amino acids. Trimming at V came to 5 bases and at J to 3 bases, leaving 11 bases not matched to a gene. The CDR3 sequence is CASSGAPGGTTDTQYF. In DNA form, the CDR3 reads TGTGCCAGCAGTGGCGCTCCGGGGGGTACGACAGATACGCAGTATTTT.

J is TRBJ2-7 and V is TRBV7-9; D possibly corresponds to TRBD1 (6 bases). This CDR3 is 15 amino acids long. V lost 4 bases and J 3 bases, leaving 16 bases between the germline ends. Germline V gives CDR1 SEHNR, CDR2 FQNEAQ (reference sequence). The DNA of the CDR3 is TGTGCCAGCAGCTCAGGGCAGGGGAAAGGCTACGAGCAGTACTTC. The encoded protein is CASSSGQGKGYEQYF. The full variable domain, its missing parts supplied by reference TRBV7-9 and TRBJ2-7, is DTGVSQNPRHKITKRGQNVTFRCDPISEHNRLYWYRQTLGQGPEFLTYFQNEAQLEKSRLLSDRFSAERPKGSFSTLEIQRTEQGDSAMYLCASSSGQGKGYEQYFGPGTRLTVT.

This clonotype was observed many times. The CDR3 reads CASSLSDQSTHEQYF. The CDR3 nucleotides read TGCGCCAGCAGCTTGAGCGATCAATCCACCCACGAGCAGTACTTC. This chain uses TRBV5-1 with TRBJ2-7; D is undetermined. Germline CDR1 SGHRS, CDR2 YFSETQ. V lost 1 base, J lost 5 bases, and 16 bases lay in between. The CDR3 contains 15 residues.

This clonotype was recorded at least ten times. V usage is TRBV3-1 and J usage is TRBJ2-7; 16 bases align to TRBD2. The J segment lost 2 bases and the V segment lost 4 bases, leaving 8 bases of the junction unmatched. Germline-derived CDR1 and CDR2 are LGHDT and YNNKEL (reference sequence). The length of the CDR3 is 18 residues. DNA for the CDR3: TGTGCCAGCAGCCTGGGACTAGCGGGGGGGCCAGTGGCCTACGAGCAGTACTTC. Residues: CASSLGLAGGPVAYEQYF.

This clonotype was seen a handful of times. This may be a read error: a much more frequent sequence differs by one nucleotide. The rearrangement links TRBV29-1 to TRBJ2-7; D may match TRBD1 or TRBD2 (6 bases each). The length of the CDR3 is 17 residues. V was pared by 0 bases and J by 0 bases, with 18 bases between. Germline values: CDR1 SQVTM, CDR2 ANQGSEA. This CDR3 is CSVEDAVGGSSSYEQYF. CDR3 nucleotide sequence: TGCAGCGTTGAAGATGCCGTGGGGGGCTCCAGCTCCTACGAGCAGTACTTC.

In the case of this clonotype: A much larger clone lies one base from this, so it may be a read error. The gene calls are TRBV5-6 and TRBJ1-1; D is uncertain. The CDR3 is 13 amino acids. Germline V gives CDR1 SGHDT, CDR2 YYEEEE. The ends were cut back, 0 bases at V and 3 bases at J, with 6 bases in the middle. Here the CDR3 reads CASSLDGYTEAFF. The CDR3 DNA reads TGTGCCAGCAGCTTGGACGGGTACACTGAAGCTTTCTTT.

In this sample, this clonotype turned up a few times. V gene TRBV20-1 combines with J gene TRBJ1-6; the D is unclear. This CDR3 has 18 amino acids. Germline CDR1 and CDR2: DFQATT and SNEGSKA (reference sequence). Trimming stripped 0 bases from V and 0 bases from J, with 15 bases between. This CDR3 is CSARDLGWRGSYNSPLHF. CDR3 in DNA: TGCAGTGCTAGAGATCTAGGATGGCGGGGCTCCTATAATTCACCCCTCCACTTT.